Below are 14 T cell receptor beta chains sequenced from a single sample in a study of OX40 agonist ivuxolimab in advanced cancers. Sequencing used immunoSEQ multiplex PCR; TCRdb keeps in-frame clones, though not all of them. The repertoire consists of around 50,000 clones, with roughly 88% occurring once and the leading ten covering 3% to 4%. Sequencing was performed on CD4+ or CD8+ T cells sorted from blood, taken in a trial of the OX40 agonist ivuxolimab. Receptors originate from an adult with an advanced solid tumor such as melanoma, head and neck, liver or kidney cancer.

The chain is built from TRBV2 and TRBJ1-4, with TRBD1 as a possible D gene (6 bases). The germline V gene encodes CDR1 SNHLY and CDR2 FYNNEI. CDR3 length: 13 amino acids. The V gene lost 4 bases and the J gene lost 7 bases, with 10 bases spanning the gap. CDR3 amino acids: CASSGTEVEKLFF. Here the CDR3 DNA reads TGTGCCAGCAGTGGGACAGAGGTTGAAAAACTGTTTTTT. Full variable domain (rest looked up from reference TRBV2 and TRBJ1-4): EPEVTQTPSHQVTQMGQEVILRCVPISNHLYFYWYRQILGQKVEFLVSFYNNEISEKSEIFDDQFSVERPDGSNFTLKIRSTKLEDSAMYFCASSGTEVEKLFFGSGTQLSVL.

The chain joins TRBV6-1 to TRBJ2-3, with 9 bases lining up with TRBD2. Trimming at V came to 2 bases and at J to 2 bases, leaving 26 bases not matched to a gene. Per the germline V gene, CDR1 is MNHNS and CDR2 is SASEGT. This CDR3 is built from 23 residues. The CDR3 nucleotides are TGTGCCAGCAGTGAAAACCGGATTAGGGGGTCTAGCGGGGAGGGCCATTACACAGATACGCAGTATTTT. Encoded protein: CASSENRIRGSSGEGHYTDTQYF.

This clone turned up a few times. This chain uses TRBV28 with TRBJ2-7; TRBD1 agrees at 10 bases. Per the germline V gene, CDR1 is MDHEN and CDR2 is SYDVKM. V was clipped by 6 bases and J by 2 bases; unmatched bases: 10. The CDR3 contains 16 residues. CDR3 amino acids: CASRSPGQGTPYEQYF. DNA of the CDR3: TGTGCCAGCAGATCCCCGGGACAGGGGACTCCCTACGAGCAGTACTTC.

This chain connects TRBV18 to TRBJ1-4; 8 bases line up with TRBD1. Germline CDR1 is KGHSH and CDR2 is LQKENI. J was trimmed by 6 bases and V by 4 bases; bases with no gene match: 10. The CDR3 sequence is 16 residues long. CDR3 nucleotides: TGTGCCAGCTCACTTTCCGTTGGACAGGGTGATGAAAAACTGTTTTTT. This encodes CASSLSVGQGDEKLFF.

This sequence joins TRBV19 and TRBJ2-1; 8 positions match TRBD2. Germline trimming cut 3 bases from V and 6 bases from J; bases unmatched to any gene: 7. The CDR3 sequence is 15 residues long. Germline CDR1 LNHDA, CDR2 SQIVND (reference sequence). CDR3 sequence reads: CASSMERERSNEQFF. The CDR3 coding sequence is TGTGCCAGTAGTATGGAGCGGGAGCGGTCCAATGAGCAGTTCTTC.

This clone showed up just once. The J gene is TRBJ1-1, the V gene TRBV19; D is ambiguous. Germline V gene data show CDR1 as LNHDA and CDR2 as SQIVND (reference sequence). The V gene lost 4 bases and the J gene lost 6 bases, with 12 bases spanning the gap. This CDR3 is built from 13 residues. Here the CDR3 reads CASSTTDGSEAFF. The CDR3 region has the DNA TGTGCCAGTAGTACCACGGACGGATCTGAAGCTTTCTTT.

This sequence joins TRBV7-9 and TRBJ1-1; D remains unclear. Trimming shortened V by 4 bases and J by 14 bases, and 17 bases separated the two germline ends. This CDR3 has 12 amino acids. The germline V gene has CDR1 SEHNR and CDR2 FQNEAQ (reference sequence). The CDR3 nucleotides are TGTGCCAGCAGCTCAGAGACCTGGCTTGACTTCTTT. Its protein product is CASSSETWLDFF.

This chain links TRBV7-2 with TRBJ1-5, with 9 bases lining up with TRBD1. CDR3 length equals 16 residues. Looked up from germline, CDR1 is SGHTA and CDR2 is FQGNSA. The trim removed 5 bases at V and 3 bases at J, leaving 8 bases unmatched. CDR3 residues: CASSLSGTGNNQPQHF. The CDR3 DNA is TGTGCCAGCAGCCTCTCCGGGACAGGGAACAATCAGCCCCAGCATTTT.

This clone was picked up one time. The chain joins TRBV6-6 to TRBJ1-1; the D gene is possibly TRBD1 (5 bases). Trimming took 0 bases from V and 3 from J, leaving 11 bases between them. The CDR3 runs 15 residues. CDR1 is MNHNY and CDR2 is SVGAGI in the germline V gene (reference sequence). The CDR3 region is CASSYSSLRDTEAFF. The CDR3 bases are TGTGCCAGCAGTTACTCAAGCCTCAGGGACACTGAAGCTTTCTTT.

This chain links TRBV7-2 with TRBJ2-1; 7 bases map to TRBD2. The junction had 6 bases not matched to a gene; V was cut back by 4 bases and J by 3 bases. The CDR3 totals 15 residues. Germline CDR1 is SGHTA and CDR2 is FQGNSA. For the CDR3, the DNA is TGTGCCAGCAGCTGGATGGGACTAAACTACAATGAGCAGTTCTTC. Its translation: CASSWMGLNYNEQFF.

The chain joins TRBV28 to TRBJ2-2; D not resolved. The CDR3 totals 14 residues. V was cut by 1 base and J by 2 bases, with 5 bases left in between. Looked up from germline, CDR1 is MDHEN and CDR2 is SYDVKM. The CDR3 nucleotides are TGTGCCAGCAGTTTATCTAGTAACACCGGGGAGCTGTTTTTT. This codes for CASSLSSNTGELFF.

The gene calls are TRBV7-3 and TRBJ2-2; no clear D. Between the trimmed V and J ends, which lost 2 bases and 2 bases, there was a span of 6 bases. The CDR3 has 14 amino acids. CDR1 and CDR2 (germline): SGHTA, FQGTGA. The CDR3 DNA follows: TGTGCCAGCAGCTTAGGCCTTAACACCGGGGAGCTGTTTTTT. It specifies CASSLGLNTGELFF.

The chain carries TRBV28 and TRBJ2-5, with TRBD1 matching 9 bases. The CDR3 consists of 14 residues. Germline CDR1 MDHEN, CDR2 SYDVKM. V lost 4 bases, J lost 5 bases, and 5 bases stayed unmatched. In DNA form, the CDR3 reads TGTGCCAGCAGTTCCGCGGACAGGGGTGAGACCCAGTACTTC. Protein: CASSSADRGETQYF.

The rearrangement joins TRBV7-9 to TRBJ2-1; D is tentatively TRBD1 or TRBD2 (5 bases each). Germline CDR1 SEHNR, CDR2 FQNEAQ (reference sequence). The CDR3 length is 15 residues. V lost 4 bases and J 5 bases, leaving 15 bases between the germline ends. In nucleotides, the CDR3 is TGTGCCAGCAGCTGGGGTACGGGGCGAGACAATGAGCAGTTCTTC. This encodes CASSWGTGRDNEQFF.